This paragraph reports one T cell receptor beta chain. Its antigen specificity is not known. Base qualities were left out, and no much larger clone turns up one base away. The CDR3 runs 15 residues from the cysteine to the phenylalanine. The DNA shown is the 45-base CDR3, in frame from base 1. V is cut back by 3 bases and J by 0 bases, with 3 bases in the junction unmatched. CDR1 and CDR2 were assigned from the germline V gene as SGDLS and YYNGEE. The receptor library was made with the immunoSEQ multiplex PCR assay. For the multiplex PCR, a mixture combining 60 forward primers for TCR Vbeta segments and 13 reverse primers for TCR Jbeta segments was used. The CDR3 region of rearranged TCR beta genes was amplified from genomic DNA with a multiplex PCR assay. Amplified TCR beta libraries were sequenced as 87-base-pair reads on the Illumina HiSeq System. Turning to the authors' computational methods: Across the roughly 670 repertoires, a later analysis counted 75 million to 90 million unique TCR beta chains, approximately 12 million of which were shared by at least two donors. Raw reads were error-corrected and collapsed into unique sequences by a nearest-neighbor algorithm in which closely related sequences were merged to remove PCR and sequencing errors. Alignment of CDR3 sequences to IMGT reference sequences was used to assign V, D and J gene segments. Each retained sequence needed at least a six-nucleotide match to both a V gene segment and a J gene segment. A rearrangement counted as productive if the CDR3 had no stop codons and remained in frame with V and J, and every other rearrangement counted as non-productive. Following IMGT convention, CDR3 was defined as the stretch from the second conserved V-encoded cysteine up to the conserved J-encoded phenylalanine. In an earlier analysis of 587 of the donors, sequences lacking an unambiguous match to a single V gene segment were excluded. An earlier analysis of some 500 of the donors classified V segments as functional when productive rearrangements were above 56.7% and as segregating when the standard deviation between donors was above 5%. A statistical classification framework was built for diagnosing cytomegalovirus status from the catalog of TCR beta chain sequences. In a later analysis, V and J genes were assigned by comparing TCR nucleotide sequences against IMGT/GENE-DB human TR gene sequences. The TCRdist pipeline was used in a later analysis to assign CDR3 sequences and most-parsimonious VDJ recombination scenarios. In a later analysis, every TCR beta chain was defined by the combination of its CDR3 amino acid sequence and its V-gene family, and reads without a unique V-gene family were dropped. To address suspected cross-contamination and a sequencing artifact, a later analysis removed 450 to 700 highly shared, low-generation-probability nucleotide sequences. In a later analysis, a clonal expansion index was calculated for each public chain from normalized within-repertoire ranks of inferred template counts. Generation probabilities in a later analysis came from a VDJ recombination model fitted to out-of-frame rearrangements, and those results were checked against IGoR. In a later analysis, hypergeometric tests were used to score TCR-TCR, TCR-HLA and TCR-CMV co-occurrence, with a repertoire-size bias correction applied to TCR pairs. False discovery rates were estimated in a later analysis by permuting HLA or CMV assignments 20 times. In a later analysis, co-occurring TCRs were grouped using DBSCAN, with TCRdist sequence similarity added in when clustering inside HLA-allele-positive subsets. Co-occurrence clustering excluded repertoires with fewer than 30,000 or more than 120,000 public chains, plus five with anomalous nucleotide sharing. TCRdb stores this immuneACCESS table with in-frame sequences only. Part of the clones is absent; in the studies checked, under half of the shortfall reflects unresolved V genes, and no reason is known for the rest. The V and J calls and clone size come from that table; D and trimming were worked out from the DNA. For this sample the table gives fewer than 60,000 clones, of which about 57% were detected only once. The biggest ten clones account for 10% to 15% of the sample.

The data were taken from a study of cytomegalovirus exposure and HLA in healthy donors (dated by TCRdb to the late 2010s). Broadly, across the study: An earlier analysis of several hundred of the donors reported more than 250 Gb of sequence data and roughly 100 million unique TCR beta sequences from roughly 180 million T cells. The study used immunosequencing to profile the T cell repertoires of under 700 subjects and linked those repertoires to cytomegalovirus serostatus. The later analysis used no new phenotypic data to find candidate immune exposures, relying instead on TCR beta sequences and their occurrence across donors. Several DR-DQ haplotypes were treated as single units for association and clustering because of strong linkage in the cohort. Among roughly 400 genotyped donors of the cohort, an average of around 240,000 unique TCR beta nucleotide sequences were sequenced per donor, around 18% of them non-productive. To predict cytomegalovirus infection status, the study brought together high-throughput TCR immunosequencing, statistical association of individual TCRs with disease status, and machine learning. Typing coverage varied by locus: roughly 629-640 donors for A, B, C, DRB1 and DQB1; around 560 for DQA1; more than 600 for DPA1; around 490 for DPB1. The study aimed to test whether cataloging public T cell receptors could reveal signatures of past pathogen exposure. Along with the approximately 670-subject first cohort, a separate validation cohort of around 120 different subjects was used. An earlier analysis of fewer than 700 of the donors applied high-throughput TCR beta sequencing to assess whether each TCR beta V gene segment acted as functional or pseudogenic. The genetic ancestry cluster associated with self-reported Caucasian donors included about 84% of the approximately 430 genotyped donors. Alongside the repertoire data, information on donor age, sex, ethnicity and CMV serostatus was compiled. Approximately 300 gigabases of sequencing data and around 80 million unique TCR sequences made up an early release that covered several hundred HLA-typed donors. A later genetic analysis used genome-wide SNP genotypes for about 55% of the 666 donors, treating that subset as a discovery cohort. Every repertoire in the discovery cohort had been generated on one and the same sequencing platform. Class I and class II HLA loci were covered by the typing at four-digit resolution. To study patterns of TCR occurrence, a later analysis re-analyzed previously published TCR beta repertoires from several hundred donors and added high-resolution HLA genotyping. The study at large found these results: A cluster of highly shared sequence variants was judged likely to be a technical artifact of the sequencing pipeline. HLA typing was unavailable for some donors at each locus, so association tests used only the typed subset. Some IMGT-functional V segments, including TRBV6-2 and TRBV6-3, could not be distinguished by the 87-base-pair reads and were therefore excluded. It was suggested by the authors that the approach could potentially be generalized to other disease states and immunological phenotypes. When HLA alleles, especially DR and DQ, strongly co-occurred, TCR associations were difficult to assign to individual alleles. In a later analysis, TCR association rates were found to vary across HLA loci, with the most associated TCRs seen for DRB1 alleles and the fewest for HLA-C alleles. For the cohort, immune exposure information was limited to CMV serostatus. Most TCR sequences were seen in very few donors, while some public TCRs were found in many individuals. In a later analysis, most CMV-associated TCR beta chains were found to appear HLA-restricted, with HLA associations seemingly driven largely by CMV exposure. Compared with the roughly 600-donor mean, donors in an Asian-associated ancestry cluster had fewer N-insertions in productive TCRs, according to a later genetic analysis. Only TCR beta chains were sequenced in this cohort, and the absence of alpha or paired-chain data limited detectable features. A further reported finding was that TCR beta sequences accurately predicted the HLA-A and HLA-B alleles for most subjects in the first cohort. In vitro tests confirmed that a few of the cytomegalovirus-associated TCR beta chains recognize cytomegalovirus antigens. The study gave a list of roughly 150 TCR beta chains associated with cytomegalovirus. In a later genetic analysis, a missense DCLRE1C variant was associated with V-gene and J-gene trimming of TCR beta chains, and the association was replicated in an independent cohort. Correlated functional status among segregating V segments might reflect linkage disequilibrium, but an unknown experimental factor could not be ruled out. Broadly in line with IMGT annotations, most TCR beta V segments showed up in productive rearrangements about 87% or about 30% of the time in an earlier analysis of a few hundred of the donors. A later analysis found that HLA-associated TCR beta chains were more clonally expanded and had lower generation probabilities than equally common non-associated chains. Because counts were too low, roughly 16 rarely observed V segments, including chromosome 9 orphons, were left out of the earlier analysis of about 620 of the donors. In a later analysis, several top co-occurrence clusters were reported to appear linked to parvovirus B19, influenza, CMV and Epstein-Barr virus. In a later analysis, about 16,000 TCR beta sequences were associated with specific HLA alleles at a false discovery rate of 0.05. Cytomegalovirus status was reported to be diagnosed by the classifier with high specificity and sensitivity in both the original and validation cohorts. Sequencing depth was assumed to be roughly uniform across donors in the presence/absence analyses, though that assumption may not hold.

In total, roughly 710 healthy bone marrow donors made up the cohort. At the time of sampling, every cohort member was nominally healthy, though immune exposures that went unrecorded were likely present. CMV serostatus was recorded as positive for almost 300 and negative for about 55% of the roughly 700 cohort members, whereas no CMV serostatus was recorded for the donor in question. Each donor provided a peripheral blood sample, and peripheral blood mononuclear cells were used for TCR beta sequencing. Genomic DNA was extracted from the blood cell samples with the Qiagen DNeasy Blood Extraction Kit.

This receptor was obtained from a human donor in good health. The sequenced sample was PBMCs. The V and J genes are TRBV9 and TRBJ2-5; 9 nucleotides in the junction match TRBD1. The nucleotide sequence reads as follows: TGTGCCAGCAGCGCCGGACAGGGGTACCAAGAGACCCAGTACTTC. It encodes CASSAGQGYQETQYF.